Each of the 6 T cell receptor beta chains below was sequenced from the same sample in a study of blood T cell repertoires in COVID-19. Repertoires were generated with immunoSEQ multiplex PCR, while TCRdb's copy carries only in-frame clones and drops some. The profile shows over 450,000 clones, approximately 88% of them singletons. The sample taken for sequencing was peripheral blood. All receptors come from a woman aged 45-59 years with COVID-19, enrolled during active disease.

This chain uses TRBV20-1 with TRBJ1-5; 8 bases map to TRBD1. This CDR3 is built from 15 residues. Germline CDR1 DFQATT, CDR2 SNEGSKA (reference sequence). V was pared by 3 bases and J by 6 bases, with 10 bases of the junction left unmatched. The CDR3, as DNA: TGCAGTGCTAGTCTATTCAGGGGGCCTATTCAGCCCCAGCATTTT. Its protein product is CSASLFRGPIQPQHF.

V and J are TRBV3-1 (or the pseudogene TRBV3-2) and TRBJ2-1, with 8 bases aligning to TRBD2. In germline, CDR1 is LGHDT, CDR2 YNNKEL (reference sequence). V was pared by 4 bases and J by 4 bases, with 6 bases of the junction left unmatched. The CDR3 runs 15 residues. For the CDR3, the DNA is TGTGCCAGCAGCCGCCCAGCGGGAGAGTACAATGAGCAGTTCTTC. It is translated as CASSRPAGEYNEQFF.

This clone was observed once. The CDR3 spells CASSSLPPGLNTEAFF. The DNA of the CDR3 is TGTGCCAGCAGTTCCCTACCCCCGGGTCTGAACACTGAAGCTTTCTTT. This rearrangement joins TRBV6-5 to TRBJ1-1; D gene uncertain. The CDR3 extends over 16 amino acids. The V gene lost 4 bases and the J gene lost 0 bases, with 15 bases spanning the gap. Germline V gene lookup returns CDR1 MNHEY and CDR2 SVGAGI.

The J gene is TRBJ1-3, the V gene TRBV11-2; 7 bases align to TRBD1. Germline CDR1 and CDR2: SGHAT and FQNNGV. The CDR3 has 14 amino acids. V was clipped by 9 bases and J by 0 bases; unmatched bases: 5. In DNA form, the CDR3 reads TGTGCCAGTTTGCAGGGGGGCTCTGGAAACACCATATATTTT. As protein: CASLQGGSGNTIYF.

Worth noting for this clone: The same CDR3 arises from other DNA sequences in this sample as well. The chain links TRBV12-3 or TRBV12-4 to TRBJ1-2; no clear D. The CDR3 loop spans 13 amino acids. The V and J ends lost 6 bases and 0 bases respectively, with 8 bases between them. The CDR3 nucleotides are TGTGCCAGCAGCCTCACAGCTAACTATGGCTACACCTTC. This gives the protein CASSLTANYGYTF.

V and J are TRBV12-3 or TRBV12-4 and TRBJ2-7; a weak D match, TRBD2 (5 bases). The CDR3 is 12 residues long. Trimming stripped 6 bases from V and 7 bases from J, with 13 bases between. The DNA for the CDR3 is TGTGCCAGCAGATGGGCATCGGGGGAGCAGTACTTC. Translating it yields CASRWASGEQYF.